This T cell receptor beta chain is from a study of blood T cells in healthy people across ages. The study's findings and limits: Leaving the PBMCs unsorted stopped any conclusive comparison of naive versus antigen-experienced cells. It was the long-lived donors that had more naive CD4+ cells and higher diversity than aged donors.

The second PCR ran roughly 6 to 11 cycles with a sample-barcoded 5' primer and J-beta primers. TCRdb passed the 5' RACE reads through MiXCR, listing each CDR3 protein once. The sample has fewer than 2,000,000 distinct CDR3 sequences; more than 35% are singletons. This clonotype has more than one count but fewer than ten. Its target is unknown. V was pared by 0 bases and J by 1 base, with 11 bases between. Per the germline V gene, CDR1 is LGHNA and CDR2 is YSLEER. The CDR3 loop spans 16 amino acids. This TCR was sampled from a human donor in good health. The chain has TRBV4-3 and TRBJ2-3; D is uncertain. Specimen: blood. CDR3 sequence: CASSQEEAYGTDTQYF. The CDR3 DNA reads as TGCGCCAGCAGCCAAGAAGAAGCGTATGGCACAGATACGCAGTATTTT.